Following are 16 T cell receptor beta chains from one sample sequenced in a study of blood T cell repertoires in COVID-19. Produced via immunoSEQ multiplex PCR; TCRdb's table is partial and in-frame only. The table includes roughly 63,000 clones, roughly 71% detected once. Sequenced: peripheral blood. All receptors come from an elderly woman with acute or convalescent COVID-19.

The V gene is TRBV11-2, the J gene TRBJ2-1; 11 nucleotides match TRBD2. CDR3 length: 14 residues. Germline V gene data show CDR1 as SGHAT and CDR2 as FQNNGV. The trim removed 8 bases at V and 4 bases at J, leaving 4 bases unmatched. CDR3 DNA sequence: TGTGCCAGCGGGACTAGCGGATTATACAATGAGCAGTTCTTC. Amino acid sequence: CASGTSGLYNEQFF.

The genes are TRBV5-1 and TRBJ2-3, with 7 bases matching TRBD2. The junction had 8 bases not matched to a gene; V was cut back by 4 bases and J by 0 bases. Germline values: CDR1 SGHRS, CDR2 YFSETQ. This CDR3 is 16 amino acids long. CDR3 bases: TGCGCCAGCAGCGTCACCGGGACTAAGAGCACAGATACGCAGTATTTT. Translated: CASSVTGTKSTDTQYF.

This chain links TRBV30 with TRBJ1-2; D is perhaps TRBD1 (5 bases). CDR3 size: 13 residues. V was shortened by 0 bases and J by 7 bases, with 12 bases between the two germline ends. Germline V gene data show CDR1 as GTSNPN and CDR2 as SVGIG (reference sequence). The CDR3 sequence is CAWSVGQGSGYTF. CDR3 nucleotides: TGTGCCTGGAGTGTCGGGCAGGGTAGTGGCTACACCTTC.

CDR3 bases: TGTGCCAGCAGTTCCGCCGTTGGCGGGGCTAGCACAGATACGCAGTATTTT. Its translation: CASSSAVGGASTDTQYF. The genes are TRBV28 and TRBJ2-3, with D maybe TRBD2 (6 bases). Germline CDR1 reads MDHEN; CDR2 reads SYDVKM. The V end was cut by 4 bases, the J end by 0 bases, with 17 bases between. The length of the CDR3 is 17 residues.

V usage is TRBV5-6 and J usage is TRBJ2-1; 10 bases are shared with TRBD2. The V gene end was trimmed by 4 bases and the J gene end by 1 base; junction bases not matched to a gene: 5. The CDR3 loop spans 16 amino acids. Germline V gene lookup returns CDR1 SGHDT and CDR2 YYEEEE. The CDR3 DNA reads as TGTGCCAGCAGCGGGCCTAGCGGGAGATCCTACAATGAGCAGTTCTTC. It translates to CASSGPSGRSYNEQFF.

V is TRBV19 and J is TRBJ1-2, with 7 bases matching TRBD1. V trimming: 4 bases; J trimming: 3 bases; junction bases outside the gene matches: 5. Looked up from germline, CDR1 is LNHDA and CDR2 is SQIVND (reference sequence). This CDR3 has 14 amino acids. CDR3 loop: CASSTTGVYYGYTF. The DNA of the CDR3 is TGTGCCAGTAGTACAACAGGGGTATACTATGGCTACACCTTC.

This chain uses TRBV28 with TRBJ1-6; 7 bases match TRBD1. Germline V gene lookup returns CDR1 MDHEN and CDR2 SYDVKM. The CDR3 contains 13 residues. V dropped 7 bases and J dropped 10; count of bases not matched to a gene: 7. This CDR3 reads CASTSRQGSPLHF. The CDR3 DNA follows: TGTGCCAGCACCAGCAGACAGGGATCACCCCTCCACTTT.

This clone was seen only a few times. The CDR3 loop is CASRTWQSGQETQYF. For the CDR3, the DNA is TGTGCCAGTAGGACGTGGCAGTCAGGGCAAGAGACCCAGTACTTC. The chain combines TRBV19 with TRBJ2-5, with D possibly TRBD1 on 5 matching bases. V lost 6 bases, J lost 2 bases, and 16 bases lay in between. The CDR3 runs 15 residues. Germline V gives CDR1 LNHDA, CDR2 SQIVND (reference sequence).

The chain joins TRBV7-9 to TRBJ2-5, with TRBD2 matching over 7 bases. Germline V gene lookup returns CDR1 SEHNR and CDR2 FQNEAQ (reference sequence). The CDR3 contains 14 residues. After removal of 5 bases from V and 0 bases from J, the junction contained 3 bases not matched to a gene. The CDR3 sequence is CASSHTSDQETQYF. CDR3 bases: TGTGCCAGCAGCCACACTAGCGACCAAGAGACCCAGTACTTC.

The J gene is TRBJ2-7, the V gene TRBV2; 10 nucleotides align to TRBD2. The CDR3 covers 16 residues. Germline V lookup: CDR1 SNHLY, CDR2 FYNNEI. The V segment lost 0 bases and the J segment 7 bases; nucleotides outside the gene matches: 9. CDR3 residues: CASSEALLAGVGEQYF. CDR3 coding DNA: TGTGCCAGCAGTGAAGCGCTTCTAGCGGGAGTGGGGGAGCAGTACTTC.

The chain recombines TRBV19 with TRBJ2-2, with 7 bases aligning to TRBD1. The CDR3 extends over 14 amino acids. CDR1 LNHDA and CDR2 SQIVND come from the germline V gene (reference sequence). V shed 6 bases, J shed 5 bases, and the junction held 6 bases outside the gene matches. The CDR3 sequence is CASSGTAQTGELFF. The CDR3, as DNA: TGTGCCAGTAGCGGGACAGCCCAAACCGGGGAGCTGTTTTTT.

The chain combines TRBV28 with TRBJ1-2; 11 bases match TRBD1. Germline values: CDR1 MDHEN, CDR2 SYDVKM. This CDR3 is 15 amino acids long. V lost 1 base, J lost 7 bases, and 5 bases stayed unmatched. CDR3 amino acids: CASSLSGQGAGGYTF. In nucleotides, the CDR3 is TGTGCCAGCAGTTTATCAGGACAGGGGGCAGGTGGCTACACCTTC.

This clone is large (0.1 to 1%) by share. The J gene is TRBJ1-5, the V gene TRBV9; D not resolved. Trimming took 0 bases from V and 4 from J, leaving 20 bases between them. Germline V CDR1 and CDR2: SGDLS, YYNGEE. The CDR3 is 18 amino acids. CDR3 sequence reads: CASSVGPLSPRENQPQHF. The CDR3 region has the DNA TGTGCCAGCAGCGTAGGTCCCTTATCTCCGAGGGAAAATCAGCCCCAGCATTTT.

CDR3 region: CASSLAGGGETQYF. The CDR3 coding sequence is TGTGCCAGCTCCTTAGCGGGAGGTGGTGAGACCCAGTACTTC. This chain joins TRBV28 and TRBJ2-5; TRBD2 matches at 10 bases. The J segment lost 5 bases and the V segment lost 8 bases, leaving 8 bases of the junction unmatched. The germline V gene encodes CDR1 MDHEN and CDR2 SYDVKM. CDR3 size: 14 residues.

The genes are TRBV6-5 and TRBJ1-4, with D possibly matching TRBD1 (5 bases). Germline V lookup: CDR1 MNHEY, CDR2 SVGAGI. Trimming took 6 bases from V and 5 from J, leaving 16 bases between them. The CDR3 has 15 residues. In DNA form, the CDR3 reads TGTGCCAGCAGCATTACGTACAGGAGAAATGAAAAACTGTTTTTT. It is translated as CASSITYRRNEKLFF.

The chain combines TRBV6-4 with TRBJ2-4, with a tentative D call TRBD1 (5 bases). Trimming stripped 0 bases from V and 13 bases from J, with 13 bases between. This CDR3 spans 13 amino acids. Per germline, CDR1 MRHNA and CDR2 SNTAGT. The CDR3 DNA reads as TGTGCCAGCAGTGACTCACCGGACACCAAACAGTACTTC. As protein: CASSDSPDTKQYF.